The clone carrying this T cell receptor (beta chain) has a single count. This entry belongs to a study of CDR3 diversity in severe acne. TCRdb ran MiXCR on the PCR reads and lists one entry per CDR3 protein. The sample holds approximately 90,000 distinct CDR3 sequences, roughly 49% seen once. The CDR3 extends over 15 amino acids. V lost 4 bases, J lost 4 bases, and 17 bases lay in between. Per germline, CDR1 SGHRS and CDR2 YFSETQ. The sample was blood. The genes are TRBV5-1 and TRBJ1-2; weak D call: TRBD1 (6 bases). The source of this sequence is a male donor with severe acne vulgaris. CDR3 loop: CASSRGRLFGYGYTF. CDR3 DNA: TGCGCCAGCAGCCGGGGGCGGCTATTTGGCTATGGCTACACCTTC.